This T cell receptor (beta chain) is drawn from a study of T cell responses to AZD1222 COVID-19 vaccine. Study findings and constraints: The donors showed a predominance of white British ancestry and of females, with possible underestimation of clonal diversity.

The CDR3 has 17 amino acids. Profiled with immunoSEQ multiplex PCR; TCRdb holds only in-frame clones, not every one. The sample lists about 100,000 clones, approximately 87% occurring once. Note on this clone: The antigen is not known.

Source: peripheral blood, taken 28 days after the second AZD1222 dose. The chain carries TRBV21-1 and TRBJ2-1. TRBV21-1 constitutes a pseudogene. The sequence derives from an adult who received the AZD1222 COVID-19 vaccine. The CDR3 DNA reads as TGTGCCAGCAGCACCCAAAGGGTTGTACCCCCTTACAATGAGCAGTTCTTC. The encoded protein is CASSTQRVVPPYNEQFF.